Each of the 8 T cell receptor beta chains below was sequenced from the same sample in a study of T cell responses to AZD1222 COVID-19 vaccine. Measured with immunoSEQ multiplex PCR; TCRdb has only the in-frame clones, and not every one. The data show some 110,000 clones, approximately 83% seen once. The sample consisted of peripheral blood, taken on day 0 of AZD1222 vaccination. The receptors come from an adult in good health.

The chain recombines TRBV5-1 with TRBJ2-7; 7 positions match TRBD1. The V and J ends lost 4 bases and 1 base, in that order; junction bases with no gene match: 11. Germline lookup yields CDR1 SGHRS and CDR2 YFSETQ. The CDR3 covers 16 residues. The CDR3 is CASSRDGTAQSYEQYF. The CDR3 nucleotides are TGCGCCAGCAGCCGCGACGGGACAGCCCAATCCTACGAGCAGTACTTC.

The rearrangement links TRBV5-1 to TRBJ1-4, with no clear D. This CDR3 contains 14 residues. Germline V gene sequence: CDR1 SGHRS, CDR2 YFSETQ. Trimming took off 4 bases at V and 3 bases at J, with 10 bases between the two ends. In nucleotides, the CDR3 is TGCGCCAGCAGCCTGGGGTGGGCTAATGAAAAACTGTTTTTT. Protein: CASSLGWANEKLFF.

The CDR3 reads CAWSGGFNGQGAKYEQYF. CDR3 in DNA: TGTGCCTGGAGTGGGGGTTTTAATGGACAGGGGGCTAAGTACGAGCAGTACTTC. J is TRBJ2-7 and V is TRBV30; TRBD1 agrees at 11 bases. The trim removed 1 base at V and 4 bases at J, leaving 15 bases unmatched. The CDR3 covers 18 residues. Germline CDR1 reads GTSNPN; CDR2 reads SVGIG (reference sequence).

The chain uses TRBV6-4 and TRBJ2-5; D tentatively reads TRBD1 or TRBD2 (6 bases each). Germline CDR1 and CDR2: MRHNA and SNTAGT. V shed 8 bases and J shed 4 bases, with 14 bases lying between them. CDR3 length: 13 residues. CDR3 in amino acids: CASPMGGGETQYF. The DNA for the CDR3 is TGTGCCAGCCCAATGGGGGGCGGAGAGACCCAGTACTTC.

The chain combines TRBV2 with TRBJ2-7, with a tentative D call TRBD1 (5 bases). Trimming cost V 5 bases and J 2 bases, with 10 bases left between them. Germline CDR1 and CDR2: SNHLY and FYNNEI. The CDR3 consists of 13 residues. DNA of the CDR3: TGTGCCAGCAGTTCGACAGTCACCTACGAGCAGTACTTC. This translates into CASSSTVTYEQYF.

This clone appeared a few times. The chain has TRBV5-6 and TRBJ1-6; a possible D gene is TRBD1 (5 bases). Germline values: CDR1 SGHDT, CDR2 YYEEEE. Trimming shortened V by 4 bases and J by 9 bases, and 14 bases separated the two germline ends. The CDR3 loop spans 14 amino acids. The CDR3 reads CASSTGGEGSPLHF. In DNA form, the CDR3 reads TGTGCCAGCAGCACCGGGGGAGAGGGTTCACCCCTCCACTTT. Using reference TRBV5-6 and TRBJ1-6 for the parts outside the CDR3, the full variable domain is DAGVTQSPTHLIKTRGQQVTLRCSPKSGHDTVSWYQQALGQGPQFIFQYYEEEERQRGNFPDRFSGHQFPNYSSELNVNALLLGDSALYLCASSTGGEGSPLHFGNGTRLTVT.

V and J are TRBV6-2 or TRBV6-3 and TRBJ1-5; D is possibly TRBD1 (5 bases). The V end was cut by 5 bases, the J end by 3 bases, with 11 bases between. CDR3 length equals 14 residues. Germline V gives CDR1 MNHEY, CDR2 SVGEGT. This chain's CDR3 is CASSQAGNNQPQHF. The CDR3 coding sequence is TGTGCCAGCAGTCAGGCAGGGAACAATCAGCCCCAGCATTTT.

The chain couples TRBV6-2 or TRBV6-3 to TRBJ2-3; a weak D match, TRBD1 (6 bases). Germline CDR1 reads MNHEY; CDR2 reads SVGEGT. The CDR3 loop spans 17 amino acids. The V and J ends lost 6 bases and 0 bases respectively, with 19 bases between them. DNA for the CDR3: TGTGCCAGCAGCGATCCCGGACAGTCAACTAGCACAGATACGCAGTATTTT. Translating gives CASSDPGQSTSTDTQYF.